This TCR beta chain was retrieved from a study of identical twins. This CDR3 contains 15 residues. Germline CDR1 and CDR2: SNHLY and FYNNEI. V gave up 6 bases and J gave up 0 bases, with 12 bases separating them. One entry per CDR3 protein results from TCRdb running MiXCR on the 5' RACE reads. The sample shows about 890,000 distinct CDR3 sequences, roughly an eighth of them seen only once. The sample was also reused in another study, on yellow fever vaccine responses in identical twins.

Source material: PBMCs. The chain couples TRBV2 to TRBJ2-4, with D hard to call. The sequence derives from a woman aged 18 to 35 in good health. The CDR3 region has the DNA TGTGCCAGCAGCACTGGGGTACTAGCCAAAAACATTCAGTACTTC. Its protein product is CASSTGVLAKNIQYF.